This paragraph reports one T cell receptor beta chain. The data were obtained in a study of blood T cells in healthy people across ages. V lost 5 bases to trimming and J lost 3 bases; unmatched junction nucleotides: 3. The CDR3 is 13 residues long. Germline CDR1 is DFQATT and CDR2 is SNEGSKA (reference sequence). A second roughly 7 to 11 cycle PCR used barcoded and J-beta primers. A single record per CDR3 protein comes from TCRdb applying MiXCR to the 5' RACE reads. The sample includes about 1.5 million distinct CDR3 sequences, approximately 43% seen only once; the top ten take roughly 3.7%. The TCR comes from a woman in her late teens or twenties in good health. This chain uses TRBV20-1 with TRBJ2-1; 8 bases fit TRBD1. Sequencing was carried out using blood. The CDR3 coding sequence is TGCAGTGCTGACAGGGGCGGCTACAATGAGCAGTTCTTC. Encoded protein: CSADRGGYNEQFF.